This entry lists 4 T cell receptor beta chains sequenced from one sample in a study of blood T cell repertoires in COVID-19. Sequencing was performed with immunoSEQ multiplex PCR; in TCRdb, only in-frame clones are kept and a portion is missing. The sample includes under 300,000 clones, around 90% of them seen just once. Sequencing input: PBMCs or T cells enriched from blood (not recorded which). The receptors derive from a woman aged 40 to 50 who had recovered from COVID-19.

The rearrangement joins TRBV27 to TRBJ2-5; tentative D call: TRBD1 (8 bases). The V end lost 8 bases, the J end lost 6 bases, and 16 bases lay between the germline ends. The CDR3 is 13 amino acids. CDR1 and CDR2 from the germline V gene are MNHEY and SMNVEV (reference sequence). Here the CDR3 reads CASLDRGGQTQYF. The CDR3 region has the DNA TGTGCCAGCCTCGACAGGGGAGGGCAGACCCAGTACTTC.

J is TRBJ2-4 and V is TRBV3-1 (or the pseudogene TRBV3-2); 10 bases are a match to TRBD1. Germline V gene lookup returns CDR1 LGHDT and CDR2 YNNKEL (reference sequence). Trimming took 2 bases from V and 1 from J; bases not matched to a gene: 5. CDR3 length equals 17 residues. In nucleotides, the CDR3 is TGTGCCAGCAGCCAAATGTCGACAGGGGGCGCCAAAAACATTCAGTACTTC. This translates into CASSQMSTGGAKNIQYF.

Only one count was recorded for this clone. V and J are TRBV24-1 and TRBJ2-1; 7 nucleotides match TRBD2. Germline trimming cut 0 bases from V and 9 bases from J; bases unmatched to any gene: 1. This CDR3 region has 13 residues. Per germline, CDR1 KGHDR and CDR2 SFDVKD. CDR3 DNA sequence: TGTGCCACCAGTGATTTGTGGGGGGGTGAGCAGTTCTTC. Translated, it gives CATSDLWGGEQFF.

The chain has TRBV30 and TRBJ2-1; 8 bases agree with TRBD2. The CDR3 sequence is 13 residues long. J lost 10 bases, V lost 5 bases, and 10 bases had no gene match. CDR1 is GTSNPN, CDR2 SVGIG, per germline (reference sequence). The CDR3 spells CAWGSGMFREQFF. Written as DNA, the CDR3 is TGTGCCTGGGGTAGCGGGATGTTCCGCGAGCAGTTCTTC.